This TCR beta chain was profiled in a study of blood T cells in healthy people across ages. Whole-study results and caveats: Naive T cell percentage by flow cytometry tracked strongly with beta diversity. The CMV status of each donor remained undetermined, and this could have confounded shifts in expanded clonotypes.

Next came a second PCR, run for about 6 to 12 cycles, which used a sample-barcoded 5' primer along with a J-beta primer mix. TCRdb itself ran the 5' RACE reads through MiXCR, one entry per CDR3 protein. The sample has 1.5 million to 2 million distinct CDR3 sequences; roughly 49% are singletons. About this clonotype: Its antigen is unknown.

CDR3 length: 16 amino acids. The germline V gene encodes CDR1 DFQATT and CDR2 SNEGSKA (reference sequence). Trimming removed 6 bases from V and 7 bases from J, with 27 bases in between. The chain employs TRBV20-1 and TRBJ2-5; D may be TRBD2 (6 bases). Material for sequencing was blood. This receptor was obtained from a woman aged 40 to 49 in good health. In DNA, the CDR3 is TGCAGTGCAGGGGACTGGAGGGTCGGGTTTGGGGGGACCCAGTACTTC. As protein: CSAGDWRVGFGGTQYF.